The rows below give T cell receptor beta chains drawn from one sample of a study of Graves' ophthalmopathy and Graves' hyperthyroidism. A single record per CDR3 protein comes from TCRdb applying MiXCR to the multiplex PCR reads. The sample shows more than 300,000 distinct CDR3 sequences, approximately 15% of them seen only once. Source material: peripheral blood. These receptors came from a young woman with stable Graves' hyperthyroidism. Both conserved end residues are part of each CDR3. A D gene is named only where the DNA matches it firmly. Clone size appears in some rows only: once, few, many, or a class for an expanded clone.

J gene	clone size	D gene	V gene	CDR3 DNA	CDR3 protein
TRBJ2-5	many	.	TRBV6-2/TRBV6-3	TGTGCCAGCAGTTACACTCTCGAGACCCAGTACTTC	CASSYTLETQYF
TRBJ1-1	many	TRBD1	TRBV6-2/TRBV6-3	TGTGCCAGCAGGGGACAGGGGGCAGGTACGAACACTGAAGCTTTCTTT	CASRGQGAGTNTEAFF
TRBJ2-7	many	.	TRBV20-1	TGCAGTGCTAGAGAGATGGGGTTTCCCCCCTACGAGCAGTACTTC	CSAREMGFPPYEQYF
TRBJ2-2	many	TRBD2	TRBV6-1	TGTGCCAGCAGTCGAAGCGGGGGGGTCAACACCGGGGAGCTGTTTTTT	CASSRSGGVNTGELFF
TRBJ2-7	many	.	TRBV5-1	TGCGCCAGCAGCTTGGGGAATGTGGGCTACGAGCAGTACTTC	CASSLGNVGYEQYF
TRBJ2-7	.	TRBD2	TRBV25-1	TGTGCCAGCAGCGACACTGGGGCGGGAGCGTCCTACGAGCAGTACTTC	CASSDTGAGASYEQYF
TRBJ1-6	many	.	TRBV7-9	TGTGCCAGCACCAAGGGTGGGAATTCACCCCTCCACTTT	CASTKGGNSPLHF
TRBJ1-5	few	.	TRBV27	TGTGCCAGCAGTTTATATTCCGGACAGCCCCAGCATTTT	CASSLYSGQPQHF
TRBJ2-7	few	.	TRBV5-8	TGTGCCAGCAGCTTGGGGACAGAGAGCTCCTACGAGCAGTACTTC	CASSLGTESSYEQYF
TRBJ2-5	many	.	TRBV20-1	TGCAGTGCTAGACCGCAAGGGGGATTCCAAGAGACCCAGTACTTC	CSARPQGGFQETQYF
TRBJ2-3	many	TRBD1	TRBV6-5	TGTGCCAGCAGTTACCTGGACAGGCGGTTCCCAGATACGCAGTATTTT	CASSYLDRRFPDTQYF
TRBJ1-5	many	.	TRBV6-1	TGTGCCAGCAATCCCCTAGGAGGTGGCAATCAGCCCCAGCATTTT	CASNPLGGGNQPQHF
TRBJ2-7	many	.	TRBV12-3/TRBV12-4	TGTGCCAGCAGTTTAGCGGCGGGCTACGAGCAGTACTTC	CASSLAAGYEQYF
TRBJ1-2	many	TRBD1	TRBV7-2	TGTGCCAGCAGCCAAATCGGACAGGGGCCTAACTATGGCTACACCTTC	CASSQIGQGPNYGYTF
TRBJ1-6	many	.	TRBV6-5	TGTGCCAGCACGATCCGGACGCTGAGCTCCTATAATTCACCCCTCCACTTT	CASTIRTLSSYNSPLHF
TRBJ2-2	.	.	TRBV5-1	TGCGCCAGCAGCTTGGCATCGGGGCCGAACACCGGGGAGCTGTTTTTT	CASSLASGPNTGELFF
TRBJ2-7	many	.	TRBV6-1	TGTGCCAGCCCCGGCACCCGCTACGAGCAGTACTTC	CASPGTRYEQYF
TRBJ2-5	many	.	TRBV11-2	TGTGCCAGCAGCTTAGTTAAACAAGAGACCCAGTACTTC	CASSLVKQETQYF
TRBJ1-1	many	.	TRBV12-5	TGTGCTAGTGGTTTGGTACAGAAAATATGGACCTCCATGAACACTGAAGCTTTCTTT	CASGLVQKIWTSMNTEAFF
TRBJ2-2	many	TRBD1	TRBV6-2/TRBV6-3	TGTGCCAGCAGGACAGGGTTCCAGGCCGGGGAGCTGTTTTTT	CASRTGFQAGELFF
TRBJ1-2	many	.	TRBV12-5	TGTGCTAGTGGTTTTTCTCAAACGGGGGGCTACACCTTC	CASGFSQTGGYTF
TRBJ1-2	.	.	TRBV28	TGTGCCAGCCGGTCGGGATCCCTCTATGGCTACACCTTC	CASRSGSLYGYTF
TRBJ2-5	many	.	TRBV5-5	TGTGCCAGCAGCTTCCCTCAAGAGACCCAGTACTTC	CASSFPQETQYF
TRBJ1-6	many	.	TRBV12-3/TRBV12-4	TGTGCCAGCAGCCAAAACAGGGTTAATTCACCCCTCCACTTT	CASSQNRVNSPLHF
TRBJ1-2	.	.	TRBV12-3/TRBV12-4	TGTGCCAGCAGTCCAGGGAGTCGGGACTATGGCTACACCTTC	CASSPGSRDYGYTF
TRBJ2-7	many	.	TRBV25-1	TGTGCCAGCAGTGAAGACAGGAGCTCCTACGAGCAGTACTTC	CASSEDRSSYEQYF
TRBJ2-2	many	.	TRBV15	TGTGCCACCAGCAGAGCCCAGTTGGGGGAGCTGTTTTTT	CATSRAQLGELFF
TRBJ2-7	many	.	TRBV19	TGTGCCAGTAGTATAGGCGTAAGCTCCTACGAGCAGTACTTC	CASSIGVSSYEQYF
TRBJ2-7	.	.	TRBV7-3	TGTGCCAGCAGCCCCGGCTTTTCCGAGCAGTACTTC	CASSPGFSEQYF
TRBJ1-2	.	.	TRBV6-5	TGTGCCAGCAGTTACAAGGCAGTCGGAGGCTACACCTTC	CASSYKAVGGYTF
TRBJ1-1	.	TRBD1	TRBV12-3/TRBV12-4	TGTGCCAGCAGTCAGGGGGCTGTCACTGAAGCTTTCTTT	CASSQGAVTEAFF
TRBJ1-2	.	TRBD1	TRBV24-1	TGTGCCACCAGTGACAAGCCCACGCGACAGGGAGTTTTTGGCTACACCTTC	CATSDKPTRQGVFGYTF
TRBJ1-5	few	.	TRBV3-1	TGTGCCAGCAGCCGCGGCCGCAATACTAATCAGCCCCAGCATTTT	CASSRGRNTNQPQHF
TRBJ1-6	.	TRBD1	TRBV30	TGTGCCTGGGAAGGACAGGAGGGGTCACCCCTCCACTTT	CAWEGQEGSPLHF
TRBJ2-5	many	.	TRBV7-9	TGTGCCAGCAGCTTCTCGCTGTCCATGGGGGAGACCCAGTACTTC	CASSFSLSMGETQYF
TRBJ1-3	few	.	TRBV3-1	TGTGCCAGCAGCCAAAAGGGCGGGGGAGGAAACACCATATATTTT	CASSQKGGGGNTIYF
TRBJ1-5	many	TRBD1	TRBV6-1	TGTGCCAGCCTGCGGACAGGGCATCAGCCCCAGCATTTT	CASLRTGHQPQHF
TRBJ2-7	many	TRBD1	TRBV20-1	TGCAGTGCTGAAATCCCCAGGGGGCGGTACGAGCAGTACTTC	CSAEIPRGRYEQYF
TRBJ2-7	many	TRBD2	TRBV11-2	TGTGCCAGCAGCTTAGACCTAGCGGGGGACCCCTACGAGCAGTACTTC	CASSLDLAGDPYEQYF
TRBJ1-6	many	.	TRBV6-2/TRBV6-3	TGTGCCAGCAGTTACGGACCCCCAGTTTCACCCCTCCACTTT	CASSYGPPVSPLHF
TRBJ2-5	medium-sized	.	TRBV7-8	TGTGCCAGCAGCCTCTTTGGAGGGCCAGAGACCCAGTACTTC	CASSLFGGPETQYF
TRBJ2-7	many	TRBD1	TRBV20-1	TGCAGTGTGGGAGACAGGGGGTTAAACGAGCAGTACTTC	CSVGDRGLNEQYF
TRBJ2-7	many	.	TRBV6-1	TGTGCCAGCAGTGAACACAGGGCCATCTACGAGCAGTACTTC	CASSEHRAIYEQYF
TRBJ1-1	.	.	TRBV28	TGTGCCAGCAGTTTGACAGATCGTGAAGCTTTCTTT	CASSLTDREAFF
TRBJ1-5	many	.	TRBV20-1	TGCAGTGCAGCAGTGACCAATCAGCCCCAGCATTTT	CSAAVTNQPQHF
TRBJ2-7	many	.	TRBV5-1	TGCGCCAGCAGCTTGGAATTAAGGGGATACGAGCAGTACTTC	CASSLELRGYEQYF
TRBJ2-2	many	.	TRBV10-3	TGTGCCATCAGTGAGCGGCAGGCCGGCGGGGAGCTGTTTTTT	CAISERQAGGELFF
TRBJ2-7	many	.	TRBV20-1	TGCAGTGCTAGAGACCCGACAGGTTCATCCTACGAGCAGTACTTC	CSARDPTGSSYEQYF
TRBJ2-7	many	.	TRBV6-5	TGTGCCACTGAGCAGGGAGCCTACGAGCAGTACTTC	CATEQGAYEQYF
TRBJ1-2	many	.	TRBV6-1	TGTGCCACCTCCGGGTCCCTCACTAACTATGGCTACACCTTC	CATSGSLTNYGYTF
TRBJ1-1	.	TRBD1	TRBV5-1	TGCGCCAGCAGCACCGGACAGGGAGAGGGCACTGAAGCTTTCTTT	CASSTGQGEGTEAFF
TRBJ2-7	many	TRBD1	TRBV4-1	TGCGCCAGCAGCCCAGACAGGGGCCCCTACGAGCAGTACTTC	CASSPDRGPYEQYF
TRBJ2-5	few	.	TRBV7-2	TGTGCCAGCAGCCCTCCATTCAGGGCGGGCGAGACCCAGTACTTC	CASSPPFRAGETQYF
TRBJ1-2	many	TRBD1	TRBV12-3/TRBV12-4	TGTGCCAGCAGCCCCGGGACAGGGGGACCCAACACCTTC	CASSPGTGGPNTF